The TCR beta chain described here comes from a study of control samples from healthy donors and cancer patients. Method: immunoSEQ multiplex PCR; TCRdb's copy keeps in-frame clones and lacks some. Of some 150,000 clones listed, less than 95% are singletons. CDR1 is SQVTM and CDR2 is ANQGSEA in the germline V gene. Trimming stripped 0 bases from V and 2 bases from J, with 5 bases between. The CDR3 has 12 amino acids. V is TRBV29-1 and J is TRBJ2-7; a possible D gene is TRBD2 (5 bases). Sequenced: blood. The sequence came from a man younger than 35 in good health. This CDR3 reads CSVEEGAYEQYF. The CDR3 nucleotides read TGCAGCGTTGAAGAGGGAGCCTACGAGCAGTACTTC.